The table lists the clone carrying this T cell receptor (beta chain) with a few counts. J was trimmed by 8 bases and V by 4 bases; bases with no gene match: 13. The CDR3 covers 16 residues. From germline, CDR1 is MGHDK and CDR2 SYGVNS. This sample was taken from a study of blood T cell repertoires in COVID-19. Study overall: Samples of COVID-19 (acute and convalescent) were obtained from the United States, Italy and Spain. PBMCs, B-cell-depleted T cells, or T cells provided the cDNA or gDNA that made up the material.

Under the authors' procedure: For nucleated cells, counts were estimated from reference gene primer amplification. TCRdb's table, derived via immunoSEQ multiplex PCR, lists solely in-frame clones and lacks some. D and trimming were read from the DNA, whereas the V and J calls and clone size are those reported in that table. The sample includes roughly 160,000 clones, 83% seen only once; the top ten take roughly 19%. The sequenced material came from peripheral blood. The chain links TRBV25-1 to TRBJ1-2; 10 bases line up with TRBD1. This clonotype was obtained from a woman between 65 and 79 years old who had recovered from COVID-19. The chain's CDR3 is CASSGPGQGLIGGYTF. The CDR3 nucleotides are TGTGCCAGCAGTGGTCCGGGACAGGGGCTTATAGGGGGCTACACCTTC.